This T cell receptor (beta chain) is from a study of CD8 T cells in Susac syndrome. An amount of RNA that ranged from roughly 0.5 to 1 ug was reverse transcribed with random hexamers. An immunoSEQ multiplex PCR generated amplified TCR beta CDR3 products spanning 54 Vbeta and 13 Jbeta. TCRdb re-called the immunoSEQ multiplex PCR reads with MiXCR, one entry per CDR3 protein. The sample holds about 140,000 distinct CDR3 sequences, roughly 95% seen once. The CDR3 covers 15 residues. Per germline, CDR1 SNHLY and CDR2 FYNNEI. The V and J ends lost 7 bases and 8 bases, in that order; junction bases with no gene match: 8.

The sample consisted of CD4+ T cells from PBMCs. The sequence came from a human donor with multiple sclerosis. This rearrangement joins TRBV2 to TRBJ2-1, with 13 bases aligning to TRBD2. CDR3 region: CASKRTSGSGDEQFF. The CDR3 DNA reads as TGTGCCAGCAAGAGGACTAGCGGGAGTGGCGATGAGCAGTTCTTC. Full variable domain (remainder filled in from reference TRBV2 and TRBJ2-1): EPEVTQTPSHQVTQMGQEVILRCVPISNHLYFYWYRQILGQKVEFLVSFYNNEISEKSEIFDDQFSVERPDGSNFTLKIRSTKLEDSAMYFCASKRTSGSGDEQFFGPGTRLTVL.